The 23 T cell receptor beta chains in this list originate from one sample, sequenced in a study of blood T cell repertoires in COVID-19. Assay used: immunoSEQ multiplex PCR; TCRdb lists only in-frame clones, some missing. The profile shows a few hundred thousand clones, 70% to 90% of them singletons. Source material: peripheral blood. These receptors all stem from a woman in her sixties or seventies with active or convalescent COVID-19.

This clone was picked up a small number of times. This chain links TRBV5-1 with TRBJ2-3; 7 bases are a match to TRBD2. This CDR3 spans 14 amino acids. V dropped 6 bases and J dropped 0; count of bases not matched to a gene: 4. Germline assignment: CDR1 SGHRS and CDR2 YFSETQ. Here the CDR3 DNA reads TGCGCCAGCAAGCGGGGACTCAGCACAGATACGCAGTATTTT. Its protein is CASKRGLSTDTQYF.

The rearrangement uses TRBV6-2 or TRBV6-3 and TRBJ2-7, with D perhaps matching TRBD2 (7 bases). V was cut by 5 bases and J by 4 bases, with 12 bases left in between. This CDR3 is built from 13 residues. Germline CDR1 MNHEY, CDR2 SVGEGT. The CDR3 DNA reads TGTGCCAGCAGTCGGGGGGCCGGGTACGAGCAGTACTTC. It translates to CASSRGAGYEQYF.

The chain is built from TRBV4-1 and TRBJ1-2; unclear D gene. V lost 3 bases to trimming and J lost 2 bases, with 4 bases between them. The CDR3 sequence is 12 residues long. Germline lookup yields CDR1 MGHRA and CDR2 YSYEKL. CDR3 in amino acids: CASSQGNYGYTF. The CDR3 coding sequence is TGCGCCAGCAGCCAGGGCAACTATGGCTACACCTTC.

The CDR3 nucleotides read TGCGCCAGCAGCGCCCTTCACAGTGAAGAGACCCAGTACTTC. It encodes CASSALHSEETQYF. The chain employs TRBV5-1 and TRBJ2-5, with D unclear. Trimming took 4 bases from V and 3 from J, leaving 13 bases between them. The CDR3 has 14 residues. Germline V gene data show CDR1 as SGHRS and CDR2 as YFSETQ.

J is TRBJ1-1 and V is TRBV11-2, with D possibly being TRBD1 (6 bases). The CDR3 is 14 residues long. Germline V lookup: CDR1 SGHAT, CDR2 FQNNGV. With 7 bases removed from V and 4 bases from J, the gap between germline ends came to 16 bases. Here the CDR3 reads CASTRTRGGTEAFF. The CDR3 DNA sequence: TGTGCCAGCACCCGAACCAGGGGCGGCACTGAAGCTTTCTTT. The whole variable domain, remainder taken from reference TRBV11-2 and TRBJ1-1, is EAGVAQSPRYKIIEKRQSVAFWCNPISGHATLYWYQQILGQGPKLLIQFQNNGVVDDSQLPKDRFSAERLKGVDSTLKIQPAKLEDSAVYLCASTRTRGGTEAFFGQGTRLTVV.

The table lists this clone with a few counts. The rearrangement uses TRBV19 and TRBJ1-1; 9 bases map to TRBD1. Losses at the gene ends were 8 bases for V and 3 bases for J; bases not matched to a gene: 7. CDR3 length: 14 residues. Germline CDR1 LNHDA, CDR2 SQIVND (reference sequence). As DNA, the CDR3 is TGTGCCAGTGCTCGGGACAGGGTCGACACTGAAGCTTTCTTT. Translation gives CASARDRVDTEAFF.

V is TRBV10-3 and J is TRBJ2-5; D is possibly TRBD2 (6 bases). The CDR3 contains 12 residues. Trimming stripped 10 bases from V and 5 bases from J, with 14 bases between. CDR1 is ENHRY and CDR2 is SYGVKD in the germline V gene. The CDR3 is CASGYGGETQYF. In DNA, the CDR3 is TGTGCCAGCGGGTATGGGGGGGAGACCCAGTACTTC.

This chain connects TRBV2 to TRBJ1-2, with D unclear. The CDR3 totals 10 residues. Looked up from germline, CDR1 is SNHLY and CDR2 is FYNNEI. The V end was cut by 11 bases, the J end by 0 bases, with 4 bases between. The chain's CDR3 is CASSNYGYTF. CDR3 sequence (DNA): TGTGCCTCTTCTAACTATGGCTACACCTTC.

The chain is built from TRBV12-3 or TRBV12-4 and TRBJ1-2, with 7 bases fitting TRBD1. V lost 5 bases and J lost 6; bases outside the gene matches: 6. The CDR3 runs to 13 residues. As DNA, the CDR3 is TGTGCCAGCAGTGAAGACAGGGTAAATGGCTACACCTTC. Translation: CASSEDRVNGYTF.

The rearrangement links TRBV11-2 to TRBJ1-2; D may be TRBD1 (5 bases). V dropped 5 bases and J dropped 1 base, with 8 bases sitting between them. In germline, CDR1 is SGHAT, CDR2 FQNNGV. This CDR3 spans 13 amino acids. The CDR3 region has the DNA TGTGCCAGCAGCCCACAGGATAACTATGGCTACACCTTC. Translated, it gives CASSPQDNYGYTF.

The chain is built from TRBV5-1 and TRBJ2-7; D unresolved. The ends were cut back, 1 base at V and 2 bases at J, with 10 bases in the middle. Germline assignment: CDR1 SGHRS and CDR2 YFSETQ. The CDR3 sequence is 14 residues long. CDR3 amino acids: CASSLPLETYEQYF. CDR3 DNA sequence: TGCGCCAGCAGCTTGCCCCTAGAGACCTACGAGCAGTACTTC.

The J gene is TRBJ2-7, the V gene TRBV19; tentative D call: TRBD1 (5 bases). CDR1 is LNHDA, CDR2 SQIVND, per germline (reference sequence). This CDR3 is built from 17 residues. V was clipped by 6 bases and J by 9 bases, with 30 bases between them. CDR3 DNA: TGTGCCAGTAGGGATTCTGGGTACAGGAAAGGTTCGGACGGGCAGTACTTC. This gives the protein CASRDSGYRKGSDGQYF.

The gene calls are TRBV19 and TRBJ1-5, with TRBD1 matching over 8 bases. Germline trimming cut 5 bases from V and 6 bases from J; bases unmatched to any gene: 9. Germline loops: CDR1 LNHDA, CDR2 SQIVND (reference sequence). The length of the CDR3 is 15 residues. In DNA, the CDR3 is TGTGCCAGTAGTCTTTTCAGGGGGCAGGGTCAGCCCCAGCATTTT. Its translation: CASSLFRGQGQPQHF. The full variable domain, completed using reference TRBV19 and TRBJ1-5, is DGGITQSPKYLFRKEGQNVTLSCEQNLNHDAMYWYRQDPGQGLRLIYYSQIVNDFQKGDIAEGYSVSREKKESFPLTVTSAQKNPTAFYLCASSLFRGQGQPQHFGDGTRLSIL.

The chain employs TRBV7-3 and TRBJ2-3, with D possibly TRBD1 on 6 matching bases. Between the trimmed V and J ends, which lost 3 bases and 2 bases, there was a span of 9 bases. The germline V gene encodes CDR1 SGHTA and CDR2 FQGTGA. This CDR3 comprises 14 residues. CDR3: CASSFTGSTDTQYF. The DNA for the CDR3 is TGTGCCAGCAGCTTTACAGGGTCCACAGATACGCAGTATTTT.

The J gene is TRBJ2-3, the V gene TRBV4-3; perhaps TRBD2 as D (6 bases). Germline V gene data show CDR1 as LGHNA and CDR2 as YSLEER. V lost 0 bases and J lost 5, with 18 bases in between. The CDR3 is made up of 17 amino acids. Here the CDR3 reads CASSQETSGIGGDTQYF. The DNA for the CDR3 is TGCGCCAGCAGCCAAGAGACCTCAGGCATCGGGGGAGATACGCAGTATTTT.

The sample holds one count of this clone. This rearrangement joins TRBV27 to TRBJ1-3; possibly TRBD1 for D (6 bases). The V gene lost 8 bases and the J gene lost 0 bases, with 11 bases spanning the gap. Per germline, CDR1 MNHEY and CDR2 SMNVEV (reference sequence). The CDR3 is 14 amino acids. CDR3 bases: TGTGCCAGCTCCTCAGGGGTCTCTGGAAACACCATATATTTT. It is translated as CASSSGVSGNTIYF.

A single count supports this clone. The rearrangement joins TRBV7-9 to TRBJ2-1; TRBD1 matches 9 bases. Trimming at V came to 3 bases and at J to 8 bases, leaving 11 bases not matched to a gene. This CDR3 comprises 16 residues. Germline-derived CDR1 and CDR2 are SEHNR and FQNEAQ (reference sequence). This CDR3 is CASSFTGGAISHEQFF. The CDR3, as DNA: TGTGCCAGCAGCTTCACAGGGGGCGCGATATCCCATGAGCAGTTCTTC.

In its sample, this clone was seen once. The chain recombines TRBV25-1 with TRBJ1-1; a weak D match, TRBD1 (5 bases). Looked up from germline, CDR1 is MGHDK and CDR2 is SYGVNS. CDR3 length: 15 amino acids. The V end was cut by 2 bases, the J end by 3 bases, with 13 bases between. The CDR3 region has the DNA TGTGCCAGCAGTGAAGTGGAGAAAGGGGACACTGAAGCTTTCTTT. Residues: CASSEVEKGDTEAFF.

The rearrangement uses TRBV6-2 or TRBV6-3 and TRBJ1-5; D is unclear. The CDR3 covers 14 residues. The V gene lost 0 bases and the J gene lost 5 bases, with 8 bases spanning the gap. Germline-derived CDR1 and CDR2 are MNHEY and SVGEGT. The CDR3 spells CASSYSQMDQPQHF. DNA of the CDR3: TGTGCCAGCAGTTACTCGCAGATGGATCAGCCCCAGCATTTT.

The V call is TRBV3-1 (or the pseudogene TRBV3-2), the J call TRBJ2-4; 7 bases are a match to TRBD2. Germline values: CDR1 LGHDT, CDR2 YNNKEL (reference sequence). J lost 9 bases, V lost 8 bases, and 7 bases had no gene match. The CDR3 spans 12 residues. CDR3 nucleotides: TGTGCCAGCCGCAGTAGCGGGTTCATTCAGTACTTC. It yields the protein CASRSSGFIQYF.

The chain recombines TRBV5-6 with TRBJ2-1, with D perhaps matching TRBD2 (5 bases). This CDR3 has 16 amino acids. Germline CDR1 SGHDT, CDR2 YYEEEE. V was trimmed by 0 bases and J by 1 base, leaving 11 bases between them. The CDR3 here is CASSLEVRGSYNEQFF. The CDR3 nucleotides read TGTGCCAGCAGCTTGGAGGTTCGAGGGTCCTACAATGAGCAGTTCTTC.

This clone turned up a few times. CDR3 protein: CASSLGLLSGNTIYF. The CDR3 coding sequence is TGCGCCAGCAGCTTGGGACTCCTCTCTGGAAACACCATATATTTT. The chain carries TRBV5-1 and TRBJ1-3; D is undetermined. V dropped 0 bases and J dropped 0 bases, with 7 bases sitting between them. The CDR3 covers 15 residues. Germline V gene sequence: CDR1 SGHRS, CDR2 YFSETQ.

V is TRBV7-8 and J is TRBJ1-2; 12 bases fit TRBD1. Per the germline V gene, CDR1 is SGHVS and CDR2 is FQNEAQ. After removal of 3 bases from V and 6 bases from J, the junction contained 5 bases not matched to a gene. CDR3 length equals 15 residues. CDR3 protein: CASSFPGTGGDGYTF. Written as DNA, the CDR3 is TGTGCCAGCAGCTTCCCCGGGACAGGGGGCGATGGCTACACCTTC.